The 8 T cell receptor beta chains below all came from one sample that was sequenced in a study of Ad26.COV2.S vaccination and SARS-CoV-2 variants. This table comes from immunoSEQ multiplex PCR, and its TCRdb copy is limited to in-frame clones, with some not included. The data contain 350,000 to 450,000 clones, around 93% of them singletons. Treatment denoted: some 19 received Ad26.COV2.S at low or high dose, single or two shots; roughly 5 received placebo; per-sample allocation not given. After the first vaccine or placebo injection, samples were drawn on day 63. This material consisted of peripheral blood, taken in a trial of Ad26.COV2.S vaccine versus placebo. The source is a person aged 18-65 years who received the Ad26.COV2.S COVID-19 vaccine or a placebo.

The chain combines TRBV7-2 with TRBJ2-7, with 8 nucleotides matching TRBD1. Unmatched junction bases numbered 3, after V lost 5 bases and J lost 0 bases. The CDR3 covers 14 residues. The germline gives CDR1 SGHTA, CDR2 FQGNSA. CDR3 residues: CASSRTGSSYEQYF. The CDR3 nucleotides read TGTGCCAGCAGCCGGACAGGGAGCTCCTACGAGCAGTACTTC.

The chain is built from TRBV9 and TRBJ2-1; TRBD1 or TRBD2 may be the D gene (5 bases each). Per germline, CDR1 SGDLS and CDR2 YYNGEE. This CDR3 has 17 amino acids. V was trimmed by 4 bases and J by 0 bases, leaving 17 bases between them. DNA for the CDR3: TGTGCCAGCAGCCTAGGCCCAGGGACCAGCTCCTACAATGAGCAGTTCTTC. Translating it yields CASSLGPGTSSYNEQFF.

This clone was detected only once. The genes are TRBV7-9 and TRBJ1-4, with D possibly matching TRBD1 (6 bases). The germline V gene encodes CDR1 SEHNR and CDR2 FQNEAQ (reference sequence). CDR3 length equals 15 residues. With 5 bases removed from V and 0 bases from J, the gap between germline ends came to 10 bases. CDR3 nucleotide sequence: TGTGCCAGCAGCACCCGGACAGCAACTAATGAAAAACTGTTTTTT. This translates into CASSTRTATNEKLFF. The full variable domain, completed using reference TRBV7-9 and TRBJ1-4, is DTGVSQNPRHKITKRGQNVTFRCDPISEHNRLYWYRQTLGQGPEFLTYFQNEAQLEKSRLLSDRFSAERPKGSFSTLEIQRTEQGDSAMYLCASSTRTATNEKLFFGSGTQLSVL.

This rearrangement joins TRBV6-5 to TRBJ2-3; perhaps D is TRBD1 or TRBD2 (6 bases each). Germline lookup yields CDR1 MNHEY and CDR2 SVGAGI. V was trimmed by 8 bases and J by 2 bases, leaving 14 bases between them. This CDR3 has 14 amino acids. The CDR3 loop reads CASPPRGDTDTQYF. The CDR3 DNA reads TGTGCCAGCCCTCCGAGGGGGGACACAGATACGCAGTATTTT.

V usage is TRBV7-9 and J usage is TRBJ2-1; no firm D call. The CDR3 length is 12 residues. Germline CDR1 is SEHNR and CDR2 is FQNEAQ (reference sequence). V lost 5 bases and J lost 7, with 9 bases in between. The CDR3 DNA is TGTGCCAGCAGCCCCGACACTAATGAGCAGTTCTTC. Its translation is CASSPDTNEQFF.

The V and J genes are TRBV15 and TRBJ1-6; unclear D gene. This CDR3 has 14 amino acids. Germline V gene sequence: CDR1 LNHNV, CDR2 YYDKDF (reference sequence). Trimming cost V 0 bases and J 6 bases, with 6 bases left between them. The CDR3 DNA follows: TGTGCCACCAGCAGAGATCACAGTAATTCACCCCTCCACTTT. Amino acids: CATSRDHSNSPLHF.

The chain joins TRBV28 to TRBJ2-1; no clear D gene. The V end was cut by 3 bases, the J end by 6 bases, with 9 bases between. Germline V CDR1 and CDR2: MDHEN, SYDVKM. This CDR3 has 13 residues. The CDR3 DNA is TGTGCCAGCAGTTTGGTGAAGGGCAATGAGCAGTTCTTC. It translates to CASSLVKGNEQFF.

This clone has just a few counts. The genes are TRBV7-9 and TRBJ1-1; D perhaps matches TRBD1 (6 bases). The germline V gene has CDR1 SEHNR and CDR2 FQNEAQ (reference sequence). The CDR3 runs to 16 residues. Trimming took 5 bases from V and 0 from J, leaving 16 bases between them. CDR3 sequence (DNA): TGTGCCAGCAGCCACCAGACAGGCTCCCTGAACACTGAAGCTTTCTTT. This encodes CASSHQTGSLNTEAFF.